One T cell receptor beta chain is described in this entry. The antigen is unknown. The entry originates in a study of T-cell reconstitution after alpha-beta-depleted transplantation in children. Preparation of the TCRbeta library was carried out with unique molecular identifiers. MiXCR was run by TCRdb on the PCR reads, yielding one entry per CDR3 protein. The table includes some 150,000 distinct CDR3 sequences, 8% to 10% detected once. Broader study findings: The main origin of T-cell counts and diversity one year after transplant was newly produced T cells.

The germline V gene encodes CDR1 DFQATT and CDR2 SNEGSKA (reference sequence). The CDR3 sequence is 18 residues long. V gave up 6 bases and J gave up 1 base; unmatched junction bases: 17. The TCR sequence derives from a female patient between 2 and 15 years old who had a stem cell transplant for congenital amegakaryocytic thrombocytopenia, so the T cells may come from the graft donor. V is TRBV20-1 and J is TRBJ2-2; 7 bases line up with TRBD2. The sequences come from PBMCs, mostly from graft donor cells, collected 180 days after TCRalphabeta/CD19-depleted stem cell transplant. CDR3: CSATSLSGGPLNTGELFF. The CDR3 DNA follows: TGCAGTGCCACCTCTTTATCGGGAGGCCCGTTGAACACCGGGGAGCTGTTTTTT.